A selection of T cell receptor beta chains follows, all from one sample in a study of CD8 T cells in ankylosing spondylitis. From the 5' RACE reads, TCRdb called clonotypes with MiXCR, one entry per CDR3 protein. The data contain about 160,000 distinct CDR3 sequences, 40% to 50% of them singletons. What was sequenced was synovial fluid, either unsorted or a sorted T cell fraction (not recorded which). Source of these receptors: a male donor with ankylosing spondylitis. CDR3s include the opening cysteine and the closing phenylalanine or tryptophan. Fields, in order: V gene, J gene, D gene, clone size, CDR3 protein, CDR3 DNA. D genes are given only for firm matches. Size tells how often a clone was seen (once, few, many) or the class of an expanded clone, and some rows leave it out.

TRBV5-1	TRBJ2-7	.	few	CASRNSDSSYEQYF	TGCGCCAGCAGAAACTCGGACAGCTCCTACGAGCAGTACTTC
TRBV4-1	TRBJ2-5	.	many	CASSLNGGGELQETQYF	TGCGCCAGCAGCCTGAATGGTGGGGGAGAACTTCAAGAGACCCAGTACTTC
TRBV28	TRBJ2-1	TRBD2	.	CASNMGLGPYNEQFF	TGTGCCAGCAATATGGGACTAGGCCCCTACAATGAGCAGTTCTTC
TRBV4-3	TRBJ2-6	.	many	CASSQERGYYETEALRGANVLTF	TGCGCCAGCAGCCAAGAGCGGGGATACTATGAGACAGAAGCGTTGCGTGGGGCCAACGTCCTGACTTTC
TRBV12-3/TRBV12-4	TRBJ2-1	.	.	CASSTWTVNNEQFF	TGTGCCAGCAGCACCTGGACAGTCAACAATGAGCAGTTCTTC
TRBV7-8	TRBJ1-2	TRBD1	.	CASSSGQGPWALF	TGTGCCAGCAGCTCCGGACAGGGGCCATGGGCCCTCTTC
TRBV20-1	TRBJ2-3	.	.	CSAPYTGTDTQYF	TGCAGTGCTCCTTACACCGGGACAGATACGCAGTATTTT
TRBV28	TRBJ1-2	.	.	CASRLWRRVTYGYTF	TGTGCCAGCAGGCTATGGAGGAGGGTAACCTATGGCTACACCTTC
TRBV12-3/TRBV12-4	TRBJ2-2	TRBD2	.	CASSFLWTSVWNTGELFF	TGTGCCAGCAGTTTTTTGTGGACTAGCGTCTGGAACACCGGGGAGCTGTTTTTT
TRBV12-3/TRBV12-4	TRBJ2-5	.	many	CASSSPLGTQYF	TGTGCCAGCAGTTCCCCCCTAGGGACCCAGTACTTC
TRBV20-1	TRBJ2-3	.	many	CSASEGYRTDTQYF	TGCAGTGCTAGCGAAGGGTACCGTACAGATACGCAGTATTTT
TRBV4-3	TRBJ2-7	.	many	CASSQDWAGVQDEQYF	TGCGCCAGCAGCCAAGATTGGGCAGGGGTTCAGGACGAGCAGTACTTC
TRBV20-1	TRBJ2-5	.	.	CSVQSQYF	TGCAGTGTCCAGAGCCAGTACTTC
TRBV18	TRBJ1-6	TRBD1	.	CASSPAGQGASPLHF	TGTGCCAGCTCACCGGCAGGACAGGGGGCTTCACCCCTCCACTTT
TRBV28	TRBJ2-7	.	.	CASRTQDSYEQYF	TGTGCCAGCAGGACGCAGGATTCCTACGAGCAGTACTTC
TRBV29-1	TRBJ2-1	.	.	CSVDAGTKTYNEQFF	TGCAGCGTTGATGCAGGGACAAAGACCTACAATGAGCAGTTCTTC
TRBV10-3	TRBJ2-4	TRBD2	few	CAISESYGGANIQYF	TGTGCCATCAGTGAGTCATACGGGGGGGCGAACATTCAGTACTTC
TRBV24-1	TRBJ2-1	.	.	CATRLPLYNEQFF	TGTGCCACCAGGCTCCCACTTTACAATGAGCAGTTCTTC
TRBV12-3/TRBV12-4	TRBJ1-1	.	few	CASNTRQQANTEAFF	TGTGCCAGCAATACGAGACAGCAAGCGAACACTGAAGCTTTCTTT
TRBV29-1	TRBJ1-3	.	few	CSVVSASGNTIYF	TGCAGCGTTGTATCGGCCTCTGGAAACACCATATATTTT
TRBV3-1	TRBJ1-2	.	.	CASSKDIPSGGYTF	TGTGCCAGCAGCAAGGACATCCCAAGCGGTGGCTACACCTTC
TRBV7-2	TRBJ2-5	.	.	CASSLMWGWEETQYF	TGTGCCAGCAGCTTAATGTGGGGTTGGGAAGAGACCCAGTACTTC
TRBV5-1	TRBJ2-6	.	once	CASSFPTRSGANVLTF	TGCGCCAGCAGCTTCCCGACCCGCTCTGGGGCCAACGTCCTGACTTTC
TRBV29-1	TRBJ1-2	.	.	CSVEDETGPF	TGCAGCGTTGAAGATGAGACAGGACCCTTC
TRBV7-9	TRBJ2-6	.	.	CASQGFSGANVLTF	TGTGCCAGCCAGGGGTTCTCTGGGGCCAACGTCCTGACTTTC
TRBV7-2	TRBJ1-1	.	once	CASSSWEGSENTEAFF	TGTGCCAGCAGCTCTTGGGAGGGTTCGGAAAACACTGAAGCTTTCTTT